This T cell receptor (beta chain) came from a study of T cell repertoires in cytomegalovirus infection (dated by TCRdb to about 2019). Regarding the study in general: Donor HLA type was relevant to the analysis, as public TCR beta signatures indicated carriage of CMV infection together with the matching HLA type.

TCRdb names Illumina HiSeq 1500 as the instrument used. TCRdb applied fastp at Q25 and MiXCR to the public reads, then kept only in-frame beta chains. A single entry per CDR3 protein holds the most common genes and DNA from its merged rows. Across this sample there are 450,000 to 550,000 distinct CDR3 sequences, with 15% to 20% seen only once. The top ten clonotypes cover roughly a quarter of the sample. This clonotype was found a few times. Its binding antigen is unknown. Within one base of it there is no much larger clone, and no base qualities were kept. The CDR3 measures 15 amino acids from cysteine to phenylalanine. Here the CDR3 DNA is all that survives: 45 bases in frame from base 1. The V and J ends are trimmed by 2 bases and 4 bases, leaving 15 bases between them. The germline V gene (reference sequence) specifies DFQATT as CDR1 and SNEGSKA as CDR2. Summary of the overall study and its limitations: In both this cohort and an independent cohort of over 350 donors, the cumulative frequency of public TCR beta family members distinguished carriers of CMV infection plus the relevant HLA type. The ex vivo response was dominated by HLA-C-restricted CMV-specific TCR beta clonotypes, which also provided the single most frequent clonotype in two of eight donors.

This clonotype was sampled from a human donor in good health (CMV status not recorded). Some clones in this sample may be carry-over from other donors' samples. This chain is built from TRBV20-1 and TRBJ2-1; TRBD2 is a possible D gene, resting on 5 matching bases. The sample comprised CD8+ T cells from PBMCs. The DNA sequence follows: TGCAGTGCTAGATTCTCCCCTGACTATTACAATGAGCAGTTCTTC. It codes for CSARFSPDYYNEQFF.